These 25 T cell receptor beta chains originate from one sample sequenced in a study of blood T cell repertoires in COVID-19. TCRdb keeps only in-frame clones here, not all; method: immunoSEQ multiplex PCR. Among about 51,000 clones listed, around 90% were seen once. Material: peripheral blood. The receptor source for this set is a middle-aged man with acute or convalescent COVID-19.

The rearrangement uses TRBV21-1 and TRBJ1-5. TRBV21-1 is reported as a pseudogene. The CDR3 runs 11 residues. Here the CDR3 DNA reads TGTGCCATTAGGAGAGATCAGCCCCAGCATTTT. It specifies CAIRRDQPQHF.

The chain couples TRBV29-1 to TRBJ2-6; D gene uncertain. The CDR3 is 13 residues long. Deletions cut 7 bases from V and 2 bases from J, with 9 bases between. The germline CDR1 and CDR2 sequences are SQVTM and ANQGSEA. The CDR3 here is CSALSPGANVLTF. CDR3 coding DNA: TGCAGCGCCCTGAGTCCTGGGGCCAACGTCCTGACTTTC.

The J gene is TRBJ2-5, the V gene TRBV24-1; 10 nucleotides agree with TRBD1. This CDR3 has 14 residues. V gave up 6 bases and J gave up 5 bases; unmatched junction bases: 5. CDR1 KGHDR and CDR2 SFDVKD come from the germline V gene. CDR3 loop: CATSSGTGVETQYF. As DNA, the CDR3 is TGTGCCACCAGTTCCGGGACAGGGGTCGAGACCCAGTACTTC.

V is TRBV5-4 and J is TRBJ2-2; D may be TRBD2 (6 bases). CDR1 is SGHNT, CDR2 YYREEE, per germline (reference sequence). This CDR3 is 15 amino acids long. V dropped 4 bases and J dropped 4 bases, with 14 bases sitting between them. As DNA, the CDR3 is TGTGCCAGCAGCGATGGGGGGTTCTTCACCGGGGAGCTGTTTTTT. This gives the protein CASSDGGFFTGELFF.

The V and J genes are TRBV12-3 or TRBV12-4 and TRBJ2-3; D gene uncertain. Trimming pared 7 bases from V and 3 bases from J, leaving 8 bases between. This CDR3 region has 12 residues. In DNA form, the CDR3 reads TGTGCCAGCACCCCCTCGACAGATACGCAGTATTTT. As protein: CASTPSTDTQYF.

V is TRBV19 and J is TRBJ1-5; 7 nucleotides agree with TRBD1. Germline assignment: CDR1 LNHDA and CDR2 SQIVND (reference sequence). Unmatched junction bases numbered 5, after V lost 1 base and J lost 8 bases. The CDR3 contains 14 residues. DNA for the CDR3: TGTGCCAGTAGTATAGGGCAGGGGGATAAGCCCCAGCATTTT. This gives the protein CASSIGQGDKPQHF.

This clone was recorded once. The chain recombines TRBV11-2 with TRBJ2-1; 8 bases match TRBD1. The CDR3 spans 13 residues. Per the germline V gene, CDR1 is SGHAT and CDR2 is FQNNGV. V shed 5 bases, J shed 8 bases, and the junction held 5 bases outside the gene matches. CDR3 loop: CASSPGQGYEQFF. The CDR3 coding sequence is TGTGCCAGCAGCCCCGGACAGGGCTATGAGCAGTTCTTC.

The chain recombines TRBV19 with TRBJ1-1; D gene unclear. The CDR3 runs 12 residues. The germline V gene has CDR1 LNHDA and CDR2 SQIVND (reference sequence). V was trimmed by 6 bases and J by 5 bases, leaving 10 bases between them. The CDR3 DNA sequence: TGTGCCAGTAGGGGGAGCGGGACTGAAGCTTTCTTT. Protein: CASRGSGTEAFF.

J is TRBJ2-7 and V is TRBV28; TRBD1 agrees at 8 bases. Germline CDR1 and CDR2: MDHEN and SYDVKM. This CDR3 comprises 18 residues. Trimming at V came to 3 bases and at J to 5 bases, leaving 18 bases not matched to a gene. CDR3 in amino acids: CASSFVMSLGQVSHEQYF. As DNA, the CDR3 is TGTGCCAGCAGTTTTGTAATGTCTCTGGGACAGGTGTCCCACGAGCAGTACTTC.

The chain uses TRBV28 and TRBJ2-7; 7 bases are shared with TRBD1. V lost 10 bases and J lost 0; bases outside the gene matches: 6. From germline, CDR1 is MDHEN and CDR2 SYDVKM. The CDR3 totals 13 residues. The CDR3 DNA is TGTGCCACCGAGACAGGGAGCTCCTACGAGCAGTACTTC. Translated: CATETGSSYEQYF.

The chain uses TRBV28 and TRBJ2-1; weak D call: TRBD2 (6 bases). The V gene lost 4 bases and the J gene lost 9 bases, with 16 bases spanning the gap. Germline CDR1 reads MDHEN; CDR2 reads SYDVKM. The CDR3 is made up of 14 amino acids. DNA of the CDR3: TGTGCCAGCAGTTCGGCTAGCGTGAAAACTGAGCAGTTCTTC. Translating it yields CASSSASVKTEQFF.

The gene calls are TRBV18 and TRBJ2-7; D perhaps matches TRBD2 (5 bases). The CDR3 totals 15 residues. Germline CDR1 reads KGHSH; CDR2 reads LQKENI. The V end lost 2 bases, the J end lost 0 bases, and 11 bases lay between the germline ends. CDR3 bases: TGTGCCAGCTCACCAGAGGGATTAACCTCCTACGAGCAGTACTTC. This encodes CASSPEGLTSYEQYF.

The chain recombines TRBV2 with TRBJ1-5, with D perhaps TRBD1 (6 bases). This CDR3 contains 14 residues. Trimming pared 3 bases from V and 10 bases from J, leaving 16 bases between. CDR1 and CDR2 (germline): SNHLY, FYNNEI. CDR3 loop: CASSDTGTKTPQHF. CDR3 nucleotide sequence: TGTGCCAGCAGTGATACGGGGACAAAAACCCCCCAGCATTTT.

V and J are TRBV19 and TRBJ1-5; D not resolved. Germline CDR1 reads LNHDA; CDR2 reads SQIVND (reference sequence). This CDR3 spans 12 amino acids. V was shortened by 1 base and J by 9 bases, with 7 bases between the two germline ends. CDR3 in DNA: TGTGCCAGTAGTATAGGCGTCGGGCCCCAGCATTTT. Translation: CASSIGVGPQHF.

The rearrangement links TRBV27 to TRBJ1-1, with a possible D match to TRBD1 (5 bases). Germline CDR1 and CDR2: MNHEY and SMNVEV (reference sequence). V was trimmed by 6 bases and J by 1 base, leaving 15 bases between them. The CDR3 runs 15 residues. The chain's CDR3 is CASRWGPTSNTEAFF. In nucleotides, the CDR3 is TGTGCCAGCAGGTGGGGCCCGACCTCGAACACTGAAGCTTTCTTT.

By share of the sample, this clone is medium-sized. The J gene is TRBJ1-2, the V gene TRBV5-4, with TRBD1 as a possible D gene (5 bases). Germline V CDR1 and CDR2: SGHNT, YYREEE (reference sequence). The CDR3 is 14 residues long. V gave up 4 bases and J gave up 4 bases, with 14 bases separating them. The CDR3 loop is CASSPRQGGYGYTF. The CDR3 region has the DNA TGTGCCAGCAGCCCGCGGCAGGGTGGCTATGGCTACACCTTC.

This rearrangement joins TRBV5-8 to TRBJ2-7; weak D call: TRBD2 (5 bases). Germline CDR1 SGHTS, CDR2 YDEGEE. Trimming took off 4 bases at V and 6 bases at J, with 23 bases between the two ends. There are 16 residues in the CDR3. CDR3 region: CASSEGIKPGSVEQYF. In DNA form, the CDR3 reads TGTGCCAGCAGCGAGGGAATTAAGCCGGGGAGCGTCGAGCAGTACTTC.

This clone was seen just once. The chain joins TRBV21-1 to TRBJ1-5. TRBV21-1 is a pseudogene locus. The CDR3 consists of 16 residues. The CDR3 loop is CARRGSPGYSNQPQHF. The DNA for the CDR3 is TGTGCCAGAAGAGGGTCCCCCGGTTATAGCAATCAGCCCCAGCATTTT.

The V gene is TRBV5-1, the J gene TRBJ1-1; D may be TRBD1 (6 bases). The CDR3 spans 15 residues. Trimming pared 3 bases from V and 1 base from J, leaving 13 bases between. CDR1 is SGHRS and CDR2 is YFSETQ in the germline V gene. This chain's CDR3 is CASSWDLGQNTEAFF. The CDR3 bases are TGCGCCAGCAGCTGGGATTTGGGACAGAACACTGAAGCTTTCTTT.

The chain couples TRBV10-3 to TRBJ1-2, with 7 bases identical to TRBD1. The CDR3 length is 19 residues. J gave up 5 bases and V 7 bases, and 25 bases lay outside the gene matches. Germline loops: CDR1 ENHRY, CDR2 SYGVKD. In DNA, the CDR3 is TGTGCCATCATATTAAATCGGCCGACCGAGGGACAGAAGTTATATGGCTACACCTTC. Protein sequence: CAIILNRPTEGQKLYGYTF.

The rearrangement links TRBV28 to TRBJ1-2; TRBD1 is a possible D gene (5 bases). From germline, CDR1 is MDHEN and CDR2 SYDVKM. V was shortened by 2 bases and J by 4 bases, with 14 bases between the two germline ends. CDR3 length: 15 residues. CDR3 bases: TGTGCCAGCAGTTTAGGGGAGGGACGGCTCTATGGCTACACCTTC. This translates into CASSLGEGRLYGYTF.

The chain is built from TRBV21-1 and TRBJ2-7; no check of the table's D call, TRBD1, against the DNA was made. TRBV21-1 is flagged as a pseudogene. The CDR3 loop spans 15 amino acids. The CDR3 DNA reads as TGTGCCAGCAGCAAAGTGAGGGGGAGCTCCTACGAGCAGTACTTC. It is translated as CASSKVRGSSYEQYF.

The chain employs TRBV6-4 and TRBJ2-3, with 11 bases identical to TRBD2. Per germline, CDR1 MRHNA and CDR2 SNTAGT. The J segment lost 4 bases and the V segment lost 6 bases, leaving 3 bases of the junction unmatched. CDR3 size: 14 residues. CDR3 nucleotides: TGTGCCAGCAGCGGACTAGCGGGCGCAGATACGCAGTATTTT. It specifies CASSGLAGADTQYF.

This CDR3 reads CASSYSGTTPNTQYF. Written as DNA, the CDR3 is TGTGCCAGCAGTTACTCCGGGACAACCCCAAATACGCAGTATTTT. This chain connects TRBV6-5 to TRBJ2-3; D is possibly TRBD1 (6 bases). The V gene lost 0 bases and the J gene lost 7 bases, with 14 bases spanning the gap. This CDR3 region has 15 residues. CDR1 and CDR2 (germline): MNHEY, SVGAGI.

The V call is TRBV2, the J call TRBJ1-1, with D possibly matching TRBD1 (5 bases). The CDR3 is 12 residues long. CDR1 SNHLY and CDR2 FYNNEI come from the germline V gene. The V end lost 11 bases, the J end lost 3 bases, and 13 bases lay between the germline ends. CDR3 residues: CAGRRGHTEAFF. The CDR3 DNA reads TGTGCCGGAAGGAGGGGCCACACTGAAGCTTTCTTT. Full variable domain (rest looked up from reference TRBV2 and TRBJ1-1): EPEVTQTPSHQVTQMGQEVILRCVPISNHLYFYWYRQILGQKVEFLVSFYNNEISEKSEIFDDQFSVERPDGSNFTLKIRSTKLEDSAMYFCAGRRGHTEAFFGQGTRLTVV.